This record looks at one TCR beta chain sequence and its context. Sequencing was performed with immunoSEQ multiplex PCR; in TCRdb, only in-frame clones are kept and a portion is missing. Of around 50,000 clones in the sample, 95% are singletons; the top ten hold approximately 6%. The V end lost 1 base, the J end lost 2 bases, and 12 bases lay between the germline ends. The CDR3 is made up of 15 amino acids. Germline-derived CDR1 and CDR2 are LNHDA and SQIVND (reference sequence). This entry comes from a study of T cell changes during pregnancy in multiple sclerosis. The material was CD8+ T cells from peripheral blood mononuclear cells, obtained in the first trimester of pregnancy. The chain uses TRBV19 and TRBJ2-7, with D possibly TRBD2 on 6 matching bases. This sequence originates from a female donor with multiple sclerosis, enrolled in a pregnancy study. CDR3: CASSIGAGGTYEQYF. The CDR3 region has the DNA TGTGCCAGTAGTATAGGGGCAGGAGGGACCTACGAGCAGTACTTC.